Below, one TCR beta chain is given with its context. Its antigen is still unknown. Trimming pared 0 bases from V and 0 bases from J, leaving 9 bases between. This CDR3 spans 14 amino acids. From germline, CDR1 is SQVTM and CDR2 ANQGSEA. This sample was taken from a study of shared clonotypes between healthy human individuals. Study observations and caveats: Blood was the sole source, and tissue repertoires probably differ. Clonotype sharing across a few donors was observed for 5% to 6.5% of naive CD4 clonotypes.

The naive CD8 subset, CD45RO-negative cells positively selected for CCR7, excluded terminally differentiated effector memory CD45RA+ cells. On sorted subsets, replicate PCRs used roughly 190 ng DNA, or around 30,000 T cell genomes. Clones were read by immunoSEQ multiplex PCR, and TCRdb kept only the in-frame ones, dropping some. The top ten clones hold 0.1% to 0.11% of a sample with about 590,000 clones, about 95% of them seen once. This receptor was identified in a woman younger than 45 in good health. The rearrangement uses TRBV29-1 and TRBJ2-7; weak D call: TRBD2 (5 bases). The sequenced sample was naive CD8+ T cells sorted from blood. DNA of the CDR3: TGCAGCGTTGAAGACGGCACTAGCTCCTACGAGCAGTACTTC. This encodes CSVEDGTSSYEQYF.